The 9 T cell receptor beta chains listed next were all sequenced from one sample in a study of blood T cell repertoires in COVID-19. Using immunoSEQ multiplex PCR, the repertoire was profiled, and TCRdb retains in-frame clones only, with some absent. The sample holds approximately 150,000 clones, 87% seen once. The sequenced sample consisted of peripheral blood. The receptors were gathered from a human donor in a cohort sampled during active COVID-19.

The V call is TRBV6-5, the J call TRBJ2-7; tentative D call: TRBD1 (5 bases). This CDR3 has 13 residues. Germline V lookup: CDR1 MNHEY, CDR2 SVGAGI. Trimming removed 5 bases from V and 2 bases from J, with 10 bases in between. Here the CDR3 DNA reads TGTGCCAGCAGTAGGGGCAGAGCCTACGAGCAGTACTTC. Protein: CASSRGRAYEQYF.

V and J are TRBV7-9 and TRBJ1-6; perhaps TRBD1 as D (5 bases). The V end lost 8 bases, the J end lost 7 bases, and 15 bases lay between the germline ends. Germline loops: CDR1 SEHNR, CDR2 FQNEAQ (reference sequence). The CDR3 extends over 14 amino acids. This chain's CDR3 is CASLGGGANSPLHF. CDR3 sequence (DNA): TGTGCCAGCCTGGGGGGTGGGGCGAATTCACCCCTCCACTTT.

The chain has TRBV7-3 and TRBJ2-7; D uncertain. Germline CDR1 and CDR2: SGHTA and FQGTGA. CDR3 size: 13 residues. V gave up 2 bases and J gave up 6 bases, with 11 bases separating them. This CDR3 is CASSLVGSGEQYF. DNA for the CDR3: TGTGCCAGCAGCTTAGTTGGGTCGGGCGAGCAGTACTTC. Complete variable domain (other parts from reference TRBV7-3 and TRBJ2-7): GAGVSQTPSNKVTEKGKYVELRCDPISGHTALYWYRQSLGQGPEFLIYFQGTGAADDSGLPNDRFFAVRPEGSVSTLKIQRTERGDSAVYLCASSLVGSGEQYFGPGTRLTVT.

This clone was seen just once. CDR3 DNA: TGTGCCAGCAGCTCGGGGGAAAGCAATCAGCCCCAGCATTTT. Amino acid sequence: CASSSGESNQPQHF. The V call is TRBV7-8, the J call TRBJ1-5; possibly TRBD1 for D (5 bases). Looked up from germline, CDR1 is SGHVS and CDR2 is FQNEAQ. Trimming removed 4 bases from V and 1 base from J, with 8 bases in between. The CDR3 covers 14 residues.

This clone was seen only a few times. This chain joins TRBV24-1 and TRBJ2-1, with D possibly matching TRBD2 (7 bases). Germline loops: CDR1 KGHDR, CDR2 SFDVKD. The V and J ends lost 2 bases and 7 bases respectively, with 32 bases between them. The CDR3 has 21 residues. CDR3 nucleotide sequence: TGTGCCACCAGTGATTCCCCCGCCCGAACGGGGGGCCGGGGTACGCGTAATGAGCAGTTCTTC. Protein product: CATSDSPARTGGRGTRNEQFF.

This clone appeared a single time. The chain carries TRBV10-2 and TRBJ2-1; 7 bases are shared with TRBD2. The J segment lost 1 base and the V segment lost 6 bases, leaving 3 bases of the junction unmatched. The CDR3 is made up of 14 amino acids. Germline CDR1 is WSHSY and CDR2 is SAAADI. In DNA, the CDR3 is TGCGCCAGCAGGTCGCGGGGGTCCTACAATGAGCAGTTCTTC. Translating gives CASRSRGSYNEQFF.

This rearrangement joins TRBV15 to TRBJ1-1; D unresolved. The V gene's germline CDR1 is LNHNV and CDR2 YYDKDF (reference sequence). Trimming took 1 base from V and 6 from J, leaving 9 bases between them. The CDR3 sequence is 13 residues long. The CDR3 DNA sequence: TGTGCCACCAGCAGAGCAGCGGGCGCTGAAGCTTTCTTT. Its translation: CATSRAAGAEAFF. Supplemented by reference TRBV15 and TRBJ1-1, the full variable domain reads DAMVIQNPRYQVTQFGKPVTLSCSQTLNHNVMYWYQQKSSQAPKLLFHYYDKDFNNEADTPDNFQSRRPNTSFCFLDIRSPGLGDTAMYLCATSRAAGAEAFFGQGTRLTVV.

Written as DNA, the CDR3 is TGTGCCAGCAGGGCCCACACTGAAGCTTTCTTT. The encoded protein is CASRAHTEAFF. The chain is built from TRBV25-1 and TRBJ1-1; D ambiguous. V shed 6 bases and J shed 3 bases, with 5 bases lying between them. The CDR3 is 11 amino acids. Germline CDR1 reads MGHDK; CDR2 reads SYGVNS.

CDR3 region: CASSLGQRPGSPLHF. CDR3 bases: TGTGCCAGCAGCTTGGGTCAGAGGCCCGGCTCTCCCCTCCACTTT. This chain joins TRBV5-6 and TRBJ1-6; D unresolved. Germline-derived CDR1 and CDR2 are SGHDT and YYEEEE. The CDR3 has 15 residues. The V end lost 0 bases, the J end lost 13 bases, and 17 bases lay between the germline ends.